This record concerns one T cell receptor (beta chain) sequence. The data originate from a study of OX40 agonist ivuxolimab in advanced cancers. Study background: Every 2 weeks, ivuxolimab was infused into the patients intravenously at between 0.01 and 10 mg/kg.

Germline-derived CDR1 and CDR2 are SGDLS and YYNGEE. Trimming cost V 5 bases and J 4 bases; bases outside gene matches: 10. CDR3 length: 15 residues. Using immunoSEQ multiplex PCR, the repertoire was profiled, and TCRdb retains in-frame clones only, with some absent. The sample holds approximately 32,000 clones, around 90% seen once. The material was CD4+ or CD8+ T cells sorted from blood, obtained in a trial of the OX40 agonist ivuxolimab. The TCR sequence derives from an adult with an advanced solid tumor such as melanoma, head and neck, liver or kidney cancer. The gene calls are TRBV9 and TRBJ2-5; 8 positions match TRBD2. The CDR3 protein is CASSPPVAGRETQYF. CDR3 sequence (DNA): TGTGCCAGCAGTCCTCCGGTAGCGGGGCGAGAGACCCAGTACTTC.